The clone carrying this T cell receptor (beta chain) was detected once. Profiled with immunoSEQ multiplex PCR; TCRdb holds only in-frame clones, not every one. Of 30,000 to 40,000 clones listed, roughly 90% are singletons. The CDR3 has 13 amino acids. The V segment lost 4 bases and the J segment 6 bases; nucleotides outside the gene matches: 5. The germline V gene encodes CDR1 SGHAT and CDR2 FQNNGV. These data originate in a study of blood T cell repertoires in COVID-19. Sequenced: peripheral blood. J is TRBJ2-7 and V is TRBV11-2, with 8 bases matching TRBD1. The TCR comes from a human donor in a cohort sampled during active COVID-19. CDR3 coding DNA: TGTGCCAGCAGCTCGGGACAGGCGGGCGAGCAGTACTTC. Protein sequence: CASSSGQAGEQYF.